This is a list of T cell receptor beta chains from one sample in a study of spatial heterogeneity in lung cancer. TCRdb independently ran MiXCR on the 5' RACE reads; one entry per CDR3 protein. Of some 23,000 distinct CDR3 sequences in the sample, roughly 10% were seen once. The material was lung tumor tissue, obtained at surgery. All receptors derive from a male donor with early-stage non-small cell lung cancer. The conserved cysteine and the conserved F or W are not part of the CDR3 here. The order of the fields is V gene, D gene, CDR3 length, clone size, J gene, CDR3 protein. A D gene is named only where the DNA matches it firmly. Clone size is stated in some rows and not others, as once, few, many or a class when expanded.

v_gene: TRBV7-2
d_gene: TRBD1
len: 11
abundance: many
j_gene: TRBJ2-3
CDR3aa: ASISHRGDTQY

v_gene: TRBV7-9
d_gene: .
len: 11
abundance: many
j_gene: TRBJ1-1
CDR3aa: ASSLGWTQSAF

v_gene: TRBV7-2
d_gene: .
len: 11
abundance: .
j_gene: TRBJ2-3
CDR3aa: ASSLGGSDTQY

v_gene: TRBV14
d_gene: .
len: 13
abundance: medium-sized
j_gene: TRBJ2-5
CDR3aa: ASSQEFGGVETQY

v_gene: TRBV18
d_gene: TRBD1
len: 13
abundance: .
j_gene: TRBJ2-3
CDR3aa: ASSLRQGRTDTQY

v_gene: TRBV27
d_gene: .
len: 12
abundance: many
j_gene: TRBJ2-3
CDR3aa: ASSLSTSTDTQY

v_gene: TRBV10-3
d_gene: .
len: 11
abundance: many
j_gene: TRBJ2-3
CDR3aa: AISVRTADTQY

v_gene: TRBV12-3/TRBV12-4
d_gene: .
len: 11
abundance: many
j_gene: TRBJ2-1
CDR3aa: ASSLDHRDEQF

v_gene: TRBV7-3
d_gene: .
len: 12
abundance: many
j_gene: TRBJ2-3
CDR3aa: ASSLRRSTDTQY

v_gene: TRBV18
d_gene: .
len: 12
abundance: .
j_gene: TRBJ2-7
CDR3aa: ASLPPGAVGEQY

v_gene: TRBV10-3
d_gene: .
len: 12
abundance: .
j_gene: TRBJ1-5
CDR3aa: AISEGQTNQPQH

v_gene: TRBV5-1
d_gene: TRBD1
len: 13
abundance: few
j_gene: TRBJ1-1
CDR3aa: ASSLSGQGNTEAF

v_gene: TRBV19
d_gene: TRBD1
len: 16
abundance: few
j_gene: TRBJ2-6
CDR3aa: ASRNRGWVSSGANVLT

v_gene: TRBV5-8
d_gene: TRBD1
len: 13
abundance: few
j_gene: TRBJ2-7
CDR3aa: ASSPLGQGRDEQY

v_gene: TRBV4-2
d_gene: .
len: 11
abundance: many
j_gene: TRBJ2-2
CDR3aa: ASSQEGSGELF

v_gene: TRBV5-1
d_gene: .
len: 13
abundance: many
j_gene: TRBJ2-1
CDR3aa: ASSLDSPYYNEQF

v_gene: TRBV10-3
d_gene: .
len: 14
abundance: few
j_gene: TRBJ2-3
CDR3aa: AISSEGGAAADTQY

v_gene: TRBV7-9
d_gene: .
len: 12
abundance: many
j_gene: TRBJ2-6
CDR3aa: ASSLGNGANVLT

v_gene: TRBV27
d_gene: TRBD1
len: 11
abundance: .
j_gene: TRBJ1-2
CDR3aa: ASSRQGPGGYT

v_gene: TRBV27
d_gene: TRBD1
len: 14
abundance: few
j_gene: TRBJ2-5
CDR3aa: ASSAGLRGRRETQY

v_gene: TRBV10-3
d_gene: TRBD2
len: 12
abundance: .
j_gene: TRBJ2-5
CDR3aa: AISDNSGVETQY

v_gene: TRBV7-8
d_gene: .
len: 12
abundance: .
j_gene: TRBJ2-1
CDR3aa: ASSFGEAYNEQF

v_gene: TRBV30
d_gene: TRBD1
len: 10
abundance: many
j_gene: TRBJ2-7
CDR3aa: AWRDRGYEQY

v_gene: TRBV7-2
d_gene: .
len: 12
abundance: .
j_gene: TRBJ2-3
CDR3aa: ASTSTASTDTQY

v_gene: TRBV15
d_gene: .
len: 11
abundance: many
j_gene: TRBJ2-7
CDR3aa: ATSRGGPYEQY